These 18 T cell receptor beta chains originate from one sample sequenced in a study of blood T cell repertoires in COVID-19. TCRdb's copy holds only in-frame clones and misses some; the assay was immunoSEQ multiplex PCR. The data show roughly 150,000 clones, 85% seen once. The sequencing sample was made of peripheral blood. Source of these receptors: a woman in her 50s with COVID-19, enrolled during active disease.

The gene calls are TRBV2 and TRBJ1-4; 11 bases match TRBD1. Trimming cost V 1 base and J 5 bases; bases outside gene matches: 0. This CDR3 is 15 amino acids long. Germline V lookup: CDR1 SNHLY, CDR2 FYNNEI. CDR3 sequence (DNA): TGTGCCAGCAGTGAAGGGACAGGGGGCAATGAAAAACTGTTTTTT. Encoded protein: CASSEGTGGNEKLFF.

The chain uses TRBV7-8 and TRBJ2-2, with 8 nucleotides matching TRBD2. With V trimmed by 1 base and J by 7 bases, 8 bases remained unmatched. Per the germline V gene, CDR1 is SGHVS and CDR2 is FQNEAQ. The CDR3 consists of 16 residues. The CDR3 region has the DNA TGTGCCAGCAGCTTAGACCCGGGAGGGGTTGGCGGGGAGCTGTTTTTT. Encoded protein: CASSLDPGGVGGELFF.

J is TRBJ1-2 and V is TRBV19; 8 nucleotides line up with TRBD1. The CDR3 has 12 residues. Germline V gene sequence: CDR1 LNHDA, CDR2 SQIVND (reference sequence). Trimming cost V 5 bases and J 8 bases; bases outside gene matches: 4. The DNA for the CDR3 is TGTGCCAGTAGTTCCAGGGGGCTCGGCTACACCTTC. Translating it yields CASSSRGLGYTF.

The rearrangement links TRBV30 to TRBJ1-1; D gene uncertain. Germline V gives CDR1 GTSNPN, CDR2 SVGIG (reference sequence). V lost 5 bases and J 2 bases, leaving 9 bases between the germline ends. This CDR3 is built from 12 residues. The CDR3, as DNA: TGTGCCTGGGGACGGAGCAACACTGAAGCTTTCTTT. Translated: CAWGRSNTEAFF.

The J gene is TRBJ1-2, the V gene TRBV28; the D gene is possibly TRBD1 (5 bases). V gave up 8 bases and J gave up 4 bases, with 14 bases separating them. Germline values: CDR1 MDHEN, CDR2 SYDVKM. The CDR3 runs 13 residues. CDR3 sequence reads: CASARGTGYGYTF. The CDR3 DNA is TGTGCCAGCGCCCGCGGGACTGGCTATGGCTACACCTTC.

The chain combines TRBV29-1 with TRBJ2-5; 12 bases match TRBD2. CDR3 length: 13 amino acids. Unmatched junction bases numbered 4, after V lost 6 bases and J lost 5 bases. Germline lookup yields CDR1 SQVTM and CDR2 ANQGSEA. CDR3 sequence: CSVSSGGVETQYF. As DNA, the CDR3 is TGCAGCGTGTCTAGCGGGGGGGTGGAGACCCAGTACTTC. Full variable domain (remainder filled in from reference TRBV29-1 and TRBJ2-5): SAVISQKPSRDICQRGTSLTIQCQVDSQVTMMFWYRQQPGQSLTLIATANQGSEATYESGFVIDKFPISRPNLTFSTLTVSNMSPEDSSIYLCSVSSGGVETQYFGPGTRLLVL.

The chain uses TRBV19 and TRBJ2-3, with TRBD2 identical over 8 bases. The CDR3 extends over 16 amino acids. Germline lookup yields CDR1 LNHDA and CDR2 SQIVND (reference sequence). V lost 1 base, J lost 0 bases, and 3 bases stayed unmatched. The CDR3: CASSIAGGGSTDTQYF. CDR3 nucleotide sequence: TGTGCCAGTAGTATAGCGGGGGGGGGAAGCACAGATACGCAGTATTTT.

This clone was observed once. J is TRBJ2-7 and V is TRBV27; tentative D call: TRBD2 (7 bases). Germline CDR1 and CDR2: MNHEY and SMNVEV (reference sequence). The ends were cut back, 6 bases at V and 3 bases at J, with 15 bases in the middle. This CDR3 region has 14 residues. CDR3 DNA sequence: TGTGCCAGCAGGGGGGAGGGGGAAAACTACGAGCAGTACTTC. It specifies CASRGEGENYEQYF.

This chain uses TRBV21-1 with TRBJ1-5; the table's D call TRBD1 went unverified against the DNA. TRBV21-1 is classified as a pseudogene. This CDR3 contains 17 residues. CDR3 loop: CASSKFLQGVVNQPQHF. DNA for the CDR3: TGTGCCAGCAGCAAATTTCTCCAGGGGGTAGTAAATCAGCCCCAGCATTTT.

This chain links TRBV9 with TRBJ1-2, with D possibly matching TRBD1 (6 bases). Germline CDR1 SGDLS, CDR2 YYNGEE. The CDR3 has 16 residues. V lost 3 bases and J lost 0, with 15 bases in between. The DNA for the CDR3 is TGTGCCAGCAGCGAACCCCGGGACACGGCTAACTATGGCTACACCTTC. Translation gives CASSEPRDTANYGYTF. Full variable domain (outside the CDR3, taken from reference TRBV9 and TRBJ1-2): DSGVTQTPKHLITATGQRVTLRCSPRSGDLSVYWYQQSLDQGLQFLIQYYNGEERAKGNILERFSAQQFPDLHSELNLSSLELGDSALYFCASSEPRDTANYGYTFGSGTRLTVV.

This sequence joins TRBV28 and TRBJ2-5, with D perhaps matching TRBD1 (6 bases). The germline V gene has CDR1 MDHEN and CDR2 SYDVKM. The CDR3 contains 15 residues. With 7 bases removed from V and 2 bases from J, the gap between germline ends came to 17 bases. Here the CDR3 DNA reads TGTGCCAGCAAGTCTCGGACAGCATTTCAAGAGACCCAGTACTTC. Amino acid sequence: CASKSRTAFQETQYF.

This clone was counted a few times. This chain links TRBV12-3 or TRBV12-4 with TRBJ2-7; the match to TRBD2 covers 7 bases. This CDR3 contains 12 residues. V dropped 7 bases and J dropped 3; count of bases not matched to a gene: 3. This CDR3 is CASTWGGYEQYF. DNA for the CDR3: TGTGCCAGCACCTGGGGGGGCTACGAGCAGTACTTC.

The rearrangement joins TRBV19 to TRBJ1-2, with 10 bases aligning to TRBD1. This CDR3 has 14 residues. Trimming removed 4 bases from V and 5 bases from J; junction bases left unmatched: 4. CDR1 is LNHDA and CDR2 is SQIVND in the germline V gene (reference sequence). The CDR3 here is CASSTGTGDYGYTF. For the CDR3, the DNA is TGTGCCAGTAGTACCGGGACAGGGGATTATGGCTACACCTTC.

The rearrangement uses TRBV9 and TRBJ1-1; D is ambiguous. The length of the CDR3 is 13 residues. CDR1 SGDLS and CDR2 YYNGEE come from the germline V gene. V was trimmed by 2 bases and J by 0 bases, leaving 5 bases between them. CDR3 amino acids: CASSVQMNTEAFF. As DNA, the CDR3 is TGTGCCAGCAGCGTGCAGATGAACACTGAAGCTTTCTTT.

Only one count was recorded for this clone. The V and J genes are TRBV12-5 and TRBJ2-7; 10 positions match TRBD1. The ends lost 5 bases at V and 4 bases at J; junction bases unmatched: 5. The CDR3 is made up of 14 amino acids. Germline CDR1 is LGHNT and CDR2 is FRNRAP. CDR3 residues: CASGRQGASYEQYF. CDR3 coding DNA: TGTGCTAGTGGTAGACAGGGGGCCTCGTACGAGCAGTACTTC.

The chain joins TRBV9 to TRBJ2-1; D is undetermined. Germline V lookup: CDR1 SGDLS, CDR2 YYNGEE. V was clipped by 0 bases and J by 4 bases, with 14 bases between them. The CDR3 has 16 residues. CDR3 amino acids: CASSVDARLLYNEQFF. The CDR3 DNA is TGTGCCAGCAGCGTAGACGCAAGACTTTTATACAATGAGCAGTTCTTC.

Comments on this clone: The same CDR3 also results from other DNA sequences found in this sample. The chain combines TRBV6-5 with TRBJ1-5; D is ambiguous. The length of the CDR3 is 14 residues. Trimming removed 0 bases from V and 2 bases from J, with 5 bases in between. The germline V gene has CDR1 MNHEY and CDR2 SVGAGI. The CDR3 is CASSYSAGNQPQHF. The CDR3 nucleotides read TGTGCCAGCAGTTACTCGGCCGGCAATCAGCCCCAGCATTTT.

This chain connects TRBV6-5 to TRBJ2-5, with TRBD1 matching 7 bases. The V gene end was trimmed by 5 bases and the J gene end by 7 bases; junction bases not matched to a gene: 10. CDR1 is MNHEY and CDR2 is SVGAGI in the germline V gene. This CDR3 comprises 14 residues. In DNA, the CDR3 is TGTGCCAGCAGTAGGACAGGCTCTGGGGGGACCCAGTACTTC. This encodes CASSRTGSGGTQYF.